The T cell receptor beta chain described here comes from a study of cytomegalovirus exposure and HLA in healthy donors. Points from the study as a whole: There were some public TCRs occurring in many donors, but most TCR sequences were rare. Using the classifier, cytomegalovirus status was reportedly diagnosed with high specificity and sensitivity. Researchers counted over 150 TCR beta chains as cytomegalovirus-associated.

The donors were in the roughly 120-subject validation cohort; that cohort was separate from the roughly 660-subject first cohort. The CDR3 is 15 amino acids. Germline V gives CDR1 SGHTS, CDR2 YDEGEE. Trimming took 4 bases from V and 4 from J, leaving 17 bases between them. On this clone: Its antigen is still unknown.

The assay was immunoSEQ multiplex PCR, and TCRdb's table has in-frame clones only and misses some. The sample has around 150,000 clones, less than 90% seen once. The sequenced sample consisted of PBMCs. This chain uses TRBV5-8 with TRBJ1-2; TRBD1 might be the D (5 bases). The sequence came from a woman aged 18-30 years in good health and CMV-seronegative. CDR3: CASSPLGGEIYGYTF. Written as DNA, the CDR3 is TGTGCCAGCAGCCCCCTGGGAGGGGAGATCTATGGCTACACCTTC.